This TCR beta chain derives from a study of cytomegalovirus exposure and HLA in healthy donors listed by TCRdb under 2017. Concerning the study at large: An earlier analysis of 587 of the donors reported 250 to 300 Gb of sequence data and around 100 million unique TCR beta sequences obtained from approximately 180 million T cells. Among 300 to 450 genotyped donors of the cohort, an average of around 240,000 unique TCR beta nucleotide sequences were sequenced per donor, 15% to 20% of them non-productive. Four to six DR-DQ haplotypes were handled as single units for association and clustering because linkage in the cohort was strong. A later genetic analysis took genome-wide SNP genotypes for 398 of the 666 donors and used that subset as a discovery cohort. In the later analysis, no new phenotypic data were used to find candidate immune exposures; instead, reliance was placed on TCR beta sequences and their occurrence across donors. Besides the first cohort of roughly 700 subjects, a separate validation cohort made up of 120 or so different subjects was used. The study aimed to test whether cataloging public T cell receptors could reveal signatures of past pathogen exposure. High-throughput TCR immunosequencing, statistical association of individual TCRs with disease status, and machine learning were combined to predict cytomegalovirus infection status. To decide whether each TCR beta V gene segment behaved as functional or pseudogenic, an earlier analysis of nearly 600 of the donors relied on high-throughput TCR beta sequencing. HLA typing included class I and class II loci at four-digit resolution. Donor age, sex, ethnicity and CMV serostatus were compiled together with the repertoire data. Typing coverage differed by locus: A, B, C, DRB1 and DQB1 were typed in about 620-630 donors, DQA1 in about 500, DPA1 in some 600, and DPB1 in around 440. All discovery cohort repertoires had been generated on a single sequencing platform. In a later analysis, previously published TCR beta repertoires from 550 to 700 donors were re-analyzed and high-resolution HLA genotyping was added so that TCR occurrence patterns could be studied. Among the approximately 420 genotyped donors, 75% to 90% belonged to the genetic ancestry cluster associated with self-reported Caucasian donors. Roughly 310 gigabases of sequencing data and approximately 80 million unique TCR sequences were included in an early release covering 550 to 800 HLA-typed donors. Using immunosequencing, the study profiled T cell repertoires from fewer than 700 subjects and related those repertoires to cytomegalovirus serostatus. Study-level results and caveats: In a later analysis, over 15,000 TCR beta sequences were associated with specific HLA alleles at a false discovery rate of 0.05. A later analysis found that HLA-associated TCR beta chains were more clonally expanded and had lower generation probabilities than equally common non-associated chains. According to a later analysis, TCR association rates differed among HLA loci, with DRB1 alleles showing the most associated TCRs and HLA-C alleles showing the fewest. Presence/absence analyses assumed roughly uniform sequencing depth across donors, an assumption that may not hold. In the study, some 180 TCR beta chains were listed as associated with cytomegalovirus. In vitro tests confirmed that a few of the cytomegalovirus-associated TCR beta chains recognize cytomegalovirus antigens. Because HLA typing was missing for some donors at each locus, association tests included only the typed subset. Broadly in line with IMGT annotations, most TCR beta V segments showed up in productive rearrangements about 87% or about 30% of the time in an earlier analysis of around 600 of the donors. Because counts were too low, some 17 rarely observed V segments, including chromosome 9 orphons, were excluded from the earlier analysis of under 650 of the donors. In a later genetic analysis, a missense DCLRE1C variant was associated with V-gene and J-gene trimming of TCR beta chains, and the association was replicated in an independent cohort. In this cohort, only TCR beta chains were sequenced, and detectable features were limited by the absence of alpha or paired-chain data. The authors suggested that the approach could potentially be extended to other disease states and immunological phenotypes. Cytomegalovirus status was reported to be diagnosed by the classifier with high specificity and sensitivity in both the original and validation cohorts. Most TCR sequences were observed very rarely across donors, whereas some public TCRs were present in many individuals. In a later analysis, several top co-occurrence clusters were reported to appear linked to parvovirus B19, influenza, CMV and Epstein-Barr virus. A further reported finding was that TCR beta sequences accurately predicted the HLA-A and HLA-B alleles for most subjects in the first cohort. In a later genetic analysis, fewer N-insertions in productive TCRs were reported among donors in an Asian-associated ancestry cluster than the roughly 700-donor mean. CMV serostatus was the only immune exposure information available for the cohort. The sequencing pipeline was judged likely to have produced a cluster of highly shared sequence variants as a technical artifact. Correlated functional status among segregating V segments might reflect linkage disequilibrium, but an unknown experimental factor could not be ruled out. Because the 87-base-pair reads could not distinguish some IMGT-functional V segments, including TRBV6-2 and TRBV6-3, those segments were excluded. According to a later analysis, most CMV-associated TCR beta chains appeared to be HLA-restricted, and the HLA associations seemed to be driven largely by CMV exposure. When HLA alleles, especially DR and DQ, strongly co-occurred, attributing TCR associations to individual alleles was difficult.

The cohort consisted of hundreds of healthy bone marrow donors. All cohort members were sampled while nominally healthy, although unrecorded immune exposures were likely present. The donor was CMV seronegative and belonged to the group of around 400 seronegative cohort members. A peripheral blood sample was collected from each donor, and TCR beta sequencing was performed on peripheral blood mononuclear cells. Genomic DNA extraction from the blood cell samples was performed with the Qiagen DNeasy Blood Extraction Kit. The germline V gene encodes CDR1 SNHLY and CDR2 FYNNEI. The V end gives up 5 bases and the J end 4 bases, leaving 4 bases in the junction not matched to a gene. The CDR3 goes from the cysteine to the phenylalanine over 14 residues. Here the CDR3 DNA is all that survives: 42 bases in frame from base 1. Libraries came from the immunoSEQ multiplex PCR assay. The multiplex PCR relied on a mix of 60 forward primers for TCR Vbeta segments and 13 reverse primers for TCR Jbeta segments. Amplification of the CDR3 region of rearranged TCR beta genes was performed with a multiplex PCR assay on genomic DNA. The amplified TCR beta libraries were sequenced on the Illumina HiSeq System as 87-base-pair reads. The original methods were these. A later analysis counted some 74 million unique TCR beta chains across the 700 or so repertoires, and some 12 million of these chains were shared by at least two donors. To remove PCR and sequencing errors, raw reads were error-corrected and collapsed into unique sequences using a nearest-neighbor algorithm that merged closely related sequences. To assign V, D and J gene segments, CDR3 sequences were aligned to IMGT reference sequences. For a sequence to be retained, at least a six-nucleotide match to both a V gene segment and a J gene segment was required. Rearrangements were called productive when the CDR3 lacked stop codons and stayed in frame with V and J; all others were non-productive. Following IMGT convention, CDR3 was defined as the stretch from the second conserved V-encoded cysteine to the conserved J-encoded phenylalanine. Sequences without an unambiguous match to a single V gene segment were excluded from the earlier analysis of a few hundred of the donors. An earlier analysis of 587 of the donors called V segments functional above 56.7% productive rearrangements and segregating when the between-donor standard deviation exceeded 5%. A statistical classification framework was developed to diagnose cytomegalovirus status using the catalog of TCR beta chain sequences. V and J gene assignment, in a later analysis, came from comparing TCR nucleotide sequences with IMGT/GENE-DB human TR gene sequences. A later analysis assigned CDR3 sequences and most-parsimonious VDJ recombination scenarios with the TCRdist pipeline. In a later analysis, every TCR beta chain was defined by the combination of its CDR3 amino acid sequence and its V-gene family, and reads without a unique V-gene family were dropped. In a later analysis, fewer than 600 highly shared, low-generation-probability nucleotide sequences were removed to address suspected cross-contamination and a sequencing artifact. In a later analysis, a clonal expansion index for each public chain was calculated from normalized within-repertoire ranks of inferred template counts. Generation probabilities in a later analysis came from a VDJ recombination model fitted to out-of-frame rearrangements, and those results were checked against IGoR. In a later analysis, hypergeometric tests were used to score TCR-TCR, TCR-HLA and TCR-CMV co-occurrence, with a repertoire-size bias correction applied to TCR pairs. In a later analysis, false discovery rates were estimated by permuting HLA or CMV assignments 20 times. In a later analysis, co-occurring TCRs were grouped using DBSCAN, with TCRdist sequence similarity added in when clustering inside HLA-allele-positive subsets. Repertoires with fewer than 30,000 or more than 120,000 public chains, plus five repertoires with anomalous nucleotide sharing, were excluded from co-occurrence clustering. TCRdb took over this immuneACCESS table, retaining in-frame rearrangements with V and J assigned. Such tables are incomplete; in checked studies, under half of the missing clones stem from an unresolved V gene, and the remainder is unexplained. The V and J calls and clone size are taken from that table; D and trimming were inferred from the DNA. The sample table records tens of thousands of clones; 70% to 75% of these occur just once. More than 3.5% of the sample belongs to the ten largest clones.

Of note for this clone: The antigen this receptor binds is unknown. Base-call qualities are not available, and no considerably larger clone is one nucleotide away.

The rearranged segments are TRBV2 and TRBJ1-5; TRBD1 matches 8 bases in the middle. This receptor was taken from a man between 60 and 70 years old in good health and CMV-seronegative. Sequencing was performed on PBMCs. The CDR3 corresponds to CASSTDRGNQPQHF. DNA sequence: TGTGCCAGCAGTACCGACAGGGGAAATCAGCCCCAGCATTTT.